The next 20 T cell receptor beta chains were all read from a single sample in a study of T cells in Graves' hyperthyroidism and ophthalmopathy. Regions amplified from RNA transcripts were the TCR beta CDR3 regions. During a first-round RT-PCR of the TCR CDR3, the HTBI primer set was used. Via MiXCR, TCRdb re-called the multiplex PCR reads, giving one row per CDR3 protein. Among around 400,000 distinct CDR3 sequences listed, 25% were seen once. The specimen was blood. Receptors were obtained from a man between 45 and 60 years old with Graves' hyperthyroidism.

The chain's CDR3 is CASGSRGASNQPQHF. The CDR3, as DNA: TGTGCTAGTGGTTCCCGGGGGGCTAGCAATCAGCCCCAGCATTTT. This rearrangement joins TRBV12-5 to TRBJ1-5, with D possibly TRBD1 on 6 matching bases. CDR1 is LGHNT and CDR2 is FRNRAP in the germline V gene. V was shortened by 4 bases and J by 0 bases, with 10 bases between the two germline ends. This CDR3 spans 15 amino acids.

The sample holds a few counts of this clonotype. The chain recombines TRBV12-3 or TRBV12-4 with TRBJ2-4; tentatively, D is TRBD2 (5 bases). The CDR3 covers 13 residues. Trimming removed 3 bases at V and 5 bases at J, with 8 bases between. CDR3 sequence (DNA): TGTGCCAGCAGTTTCATCGGGGAAAACATTCAGTACTTC. Translating gives CASSFIGENIQYF.

This clonotype was picked up many times. V is TRBV28 and J is TRBJ2-3; 8 bases fit TRBD1. This CDR3 region has 15 residues. Germline lookup yields CDR1 MDHEN and CDR2 SYDVKM. Trimming took 4 bases from V and 1 from J; bases not matched to a gene: 4. The CDR3 protein is CASSSPGQGTDTQYF. Here the CDR3 DNA reads TGTGCCAGCAGTTCACCGGGACAGGGCACAGATACGCAGTATTTT. Looking up the rest from reference TRBV28 and TRBJ2-3 gives the full variable domain: DVKVTQSSRYLVKRTGEKVFLECVQDMDHENMFWYRQDPGLGLRLIYFSYDVKMKEKGDIPEGYSVSREKKERFSLILESASTNQTSMYLCASSSPGQGTDTQYFGPGTRLTVL.

This chain joins TRBV6-1 and TRBJ1-5; the D is unclear. The V and J ends lost 0 bases and 5 bases respectively, with 11 bases between them. The germline CDR1 and CDR2 sequences are MNHNS and SASEGT. The CDR3 contains 15 residues. CDR3 coding DNA: TGTGCCAGCAGTGAAGCGAACCGGATTCATCAGCCCCAGCATTTT. It codes for CASSEANRIHQPQHF.

The chain is built from TRBV19 and TRBJ2-2, with 7 bases identical to TRBD2. The V gene's germline CDR1 is LNHDA and CDR2 SQIVND (reference sequence). Unmatched junction bases numbered 16, after V lost 8 bases and J lost 4 bases. The CDR3 extends over 17 amino acids. CDR3: CASSSSVGGSRTGELFF. Written as DNA, the CDR3 is TGTGCCAGTTCGTCCTCGGTGGGGGGGTCCCGCACCGGGGAGCTGTTTTTT.

The V and J genes are TRBV20-1 and TRBJ1-2; possibly TRBD1 for D (6 bases). The length of the CDR3 is 17 residues. The V end was cut by 2 bases, the J end by 0 bases, with 19 bases between. Germline V CDR1 and CDR2: DFQATT, SNEGSKA (reference sequence). The CDR3 sequence: CSARQQGQLTSNYGYTF. DNA of the CDR3: TGCAGTGCTAGACAGCAAGGACAGCTAACCTCTAACTATGGCTACACCTTC.

In this sample, this clonotype turned up a few times. The V and J genes are TRBV15 and TRBJ2-2; D is unclear. The V and J ends lost 0 bases and 0 bases respectively, with 11 bases between them. In germline, CDR1 is LNHNV, CDR2 YYDKDF (reference sequence). The CDR3 length is 17 residues. Here the CDR3 DNA reads TGTGCCACCAGCAGAGATCTGGGCCAGCCGAACACCGGGGAGCTGTTTTTT. Translated: CATSRDLGQPNTGELFF.

About this clonotype itself: Possible read error: a much larger clone is one base away. J is TRBJ1-1 and V is TRBV18; D perhaps matches TRBD1 (5 bases). Germline CDR1 and CDR2: KGHSH and LQKENI. This CDR3 is 14 amino acids long. V was cut by 0 bases and J by 5 bases, with 10 bases left in between. The CDR3 nucleotides are TGTGCCAGCTCACCACCGGCAGGGCGTACTGAAGCTTTCTTT. It translates to CASSPPAGRTEAFF. Variable domain in full (rest from reference TRBV18 and TRBJ1-1): NAGVMQNPRHLVRRRGQEARLRCSPMKGHSHVYWYRQLPEEGLKFMVYLQKENIIDESGMPKERFSAEFPKEGPSILRIQQVVRGDSAAYFCASSPPAGRTEAFFGQGTRLTVV.

There are many counts of this clonotype. The chain is built from TRBV20-1 and TRBJ2-5; D is perhaps TRBD2 (5 bases). The CDR3 extends over 17 amino acids. CDR1 DFQATT and CDR2 SNEGSKA come from the germline V gene (reference sequence). The V end was cut by 2 bases, the J end by 1 base, with 20 bases between. For the CDR3, the DNA is TGCAGTGCTAGATATCGGGGTATCAAAGGGAGCCAAGAGACCCAGTACTTC. Its protein is CSARYRGIKGSQETQYF.

V and J are TRBV11-2 and TRBJ2-1; possible D gene TRBD1, 6 bases. This CDR3 contains 13 residues. Germline V gene lookup returns CDR1 SGHAT and CDR2 FQNNGV. Trimming left V 3 bases short and J 7 bases short, with 10 bases between. The CDR3 protein is CASSLTQGNEQFF. In DNA, the CDR3 is TGTGCCAGCAGCTTGACACAGGGAAATGAGCAGTTCTTC.

The gene calls are TRBV6-4 and TRBJ2-1, with D perhaps TRBD2 (5 bases). Per germline, CDR1 MRHNA and CDR2 SNTAGT. The V gene lost 6 bases and the J gene lost 6 bases, with 12 bases spanning the gap. The CDR3 is 13 amino acids. In DNA form, the CDR3 reads TGTGCCAGCAGGGCGGACTGGATCAATGAGCAGTTCTTC. Encoded protein: CASRADWINEQFF.

The genes are TRBV6-2 or TRBV6-3 and TRBJ1-2; TRBD1 aligns across 10 bases. V gave up 5 bases and J gave up 5 bases; unmatched junction bases: 8. There are 15 residues in the CDR3. The germline V gene has CDR1 MNHEY and CDR2 SVGEGT. Here the CDR3 reads CASSKPGTGVYGYTF. CDR3 nucleotides: TGTGCCAGCAGTAAGCCCGGGACAGGGGTTTATGGCTACACCTTC.

In this sample, this clonotype turned up a few times. This sequence joins TRBV5-1 and TRBJ2-2; D call uncertain. Trimming cost V 4 bases and J 7 bases, with 14 bases left between them. The germline CDR1 and CDR2 sequences are SGHRS and YFSETQ. The CDR3 sequence is 14 residues long. Here the CDR3 reads CASSPRTSGGELFF. The CDR3 region has the DNA TGCGCCAGCAGCCCCCGGACCTCAGGCGGGGAGCTGTTTTTT.

This clonotype appeared many times. This chain joins TRBV29-1 and TRBJ1-1, with D perhaps matching TRBD1 (6 bases). The germline V gene has CDR1 SQVTM and CDR2 ANQGSEA. The V end lost 5 bases, the J end lost 2 bases, and 18 bases lay between the germline ends. The CDR3 is 15 residues long. The CDR3 DNA reads as TGCAGCGTTCCTTTGATGACAGGATTAAACACTGAAGCTTTCTTT. Its translation: CSVPLMTGLNTEAFF.

This clonotype was counted only a few times. The chain links TRBV9 to TRBJ2-2, with 7 bases that match TRBD2. CDR1 and CDR2 from the germline V gene are SGDLS and YYNGEE. The V gene end was trimmed by 3 bases and the J gene end by 8 bases; junction bases not matched to a gene: 16. The CDR3 length is 17 residues. The CDR3 DNA follows: TGTGCCAGCAGCGCAAGTTCCGGGACTAATCGATGGGGGGAGCTGTTTTTT. Translation gives CASSASSGTNRWGELFF.

This clonotype has ten or more counts. The gene calls are TRBV2 and TRBJ1-1, with D hard to call. Germline V lookup: CDR1 SNHLY, CDR2 FYNNEI. This CDR3 spans 10 amino acids. Trimming removed 8 bases at V and 8 bases at J, with 9 bases between. The CDR3: CASVTGEAFF. The DNA for the CDR3 is TGTGCCAGCGTCACTGGGGAAGCTTTCTTT.

This clonotype appeared many times. V and J are TRBV27 and TRBJ2-1; possible D gene TRBD1, 5 bases. Germline CDR1 reads MNHEY; CDR2 reads SMNVEV (reference sequence). V lost 1 base and J 7 bases, leaving 17 bases between the germline ends. This CDR3 contains 16 residues. The CDR3 bases are TGTGCCAGCAGTTTATTCCCGACAGCCACCACTAATGAGCAGTTCTTC. This codes for CASSLFPTATTNEQFF.

There are many counts of this clonotype. This rearrangement joins TRBV2 to TRBJ2-3; tentative D call: TRBD1 (5 bases). This CDR3 contains 15 residues. V was clipped by 5 bases and J by 4 bases, with 16 bases between them. The germline V gene has CDR1 SNHLY and CDR2 FYNNEI. CDR3 sequence (DNA): TGTGCCAGCAGTCCCTCTAGGGGTGGGGCAGATACGCAGTATTTT. Encoded protein: CASSPSRGGADTQYF.

The V call is TRBV5-1, the J call TRBJ2-5; tentatively, D is TRBD2 (5 bases). V gave up 4 bases and J gave up 5 bases, with 24 bases separating them. The CDR3 runs 17 residues. Germline assignment: CDR1 SGHRS and CDR2 YFSETQ. The CDR3 loop is CASSRISAGLPGETQYF. CDR3 sequence (DNA): TGCGCCAGCAGCCGGATCTCGGCGGGTCTCCCGGGGGAGACCCAGTACTTC. Full variable domain (missing parts from reference TRBV5-1 and TRBJ2-5): KAGVTQTPRYLIKTRGQQVTLSCSPISGHRSVSWYQQTPGQGLQFLFEYFSETQRNKGNFPGRFSGRQFSNSRSEMNVSTLELGDSALYLCASSRISAGLPGETQYFGPGTRLLVL.

The V gene is TRBV7-3, the J gene TRBJ2-2; D gene ambiguous. Germline V gene data show CDR1 as SGHTA and CDR2 as FQGTGA. Trimming stripped 3 bases from V and 1 base from J, with 6 bases between. CDR3 length equals 14 residues. For the CDR3, the DNA is TGTGCCAGCAGCTTTTCCCTGAACACCGGGGAGCTGTTTTTT. This sequence encodes CASSFSLNTGELFF.